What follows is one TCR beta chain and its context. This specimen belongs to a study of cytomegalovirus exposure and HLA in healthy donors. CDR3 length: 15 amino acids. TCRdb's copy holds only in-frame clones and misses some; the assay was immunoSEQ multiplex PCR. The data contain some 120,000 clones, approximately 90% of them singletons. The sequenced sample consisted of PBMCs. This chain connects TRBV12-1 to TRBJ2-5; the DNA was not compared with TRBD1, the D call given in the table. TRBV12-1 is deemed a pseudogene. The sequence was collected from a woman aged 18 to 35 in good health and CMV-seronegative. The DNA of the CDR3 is TGTGCCAGCAGCTTTGCCGGGACAGACCAAGAGACCCAGTACTTC. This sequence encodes CASSFAGTDQETQYF.